Each of the 28 T cell receptor beta chains below was sequenced from the same sample in a study of human T cells and chemical hapten exposure (dated by TCRdb to the early 2020s). In the paper's terms, the time point label means: patch test 2, 6 weeks after DPC sensitization. In light of the paper, this sample's treatment or condition label describes: therapeutic diphenylcyclopropenone sensitization with weekly scalp DPC. Libraries were constructed by RACE. This sample was sequenced with a NextSeq 500. TCRdb took the public reads, trimmed them with fastp at Q25, ran MiXCR for clone calling and kept in-frame beta chains. Here each entry gathers all rows of one CDR3 protein and keeps the most common genes and DNA. The sample table contains roughly 380,000 distinct CDR3 sequences; only one count was recorded for under 6.5% of them. The ten largest clones take up around 5.8% of the sample. Sequencing used whole blood, obtained in connection with sensitization to the hapten diphenylcyclopropenone (DPC). Receptors originate from a woman aged 18 to 35 with alopecia areata. Some clones in this sample may be carry-over from other donors' samples.

Many counts were recorded for this clonotype. This sequence joins TRBV7-9 and TRBJ1-1, with D perhaps TRBD1 (6 bases). This CDR3 has 15 residues. Looked up from germline, CDR1 is SEHNR and CDR2 is FQNEAQ (reference sequence). V lost 3 bases, J lost 6 bases, and 17 bases lay in between. The CDR3 protein is CASSFGGAMVSEAFF. The DNA of the CDR3 is TGTGCCAGCAGCTTCGGGGGCGCGATGGTGTCTGAAGCTTTCTTT.

This clonotype has a count of ten or more. V and J are TRBV6-2 or TRBV6-3 and TRBJ1-2; D may be TRBD1 (6 bases). The CDR3 totals 16 residues. The germline V and J ends were trimmed by 6 bases and 8 bases, with 25 bases remaining between them. Germline V gene lookup returns CDR1 MNHEY and CDR2 SVGEGT. CDR3: CASSEPLTQGFVGYTF. The DNA of the CDR3 is TGTGCCAGCAGCGAGCCCTTAACGCAGGGGTTCGTGGGCTACACCTTC.

This rearrangement joins TRBV7-2 to TRBJ2-1; 10 bases agree with TRBD2. Germline CDR1 reads SGHTA; CDR2 reads FQGNSA. This CDR3 spans 16 amino acids. With V trimmed by 3 bases and J by 5 bases, 7 bases remained unmatched. CDR3 nucleotides: TGTGCCAGCAGCTTTAGAGGGCTAGCGGGGGACAATGAGCAGTTCTTC. Its translation: CASSFRGLAGDNEQFF.

This clonotype has a handful of counts. This sequence joins TRBV6-2 or TRBV6-3 and TRBJ2-1, with 10 bases lining up with TRBD2. CDR3 length equals 14 residues. CDR1 MNHEY and CDR2 SVGEGT come from the germline V gene. V was pared by 6 bases and J by 5 bases, with 4 bases of the junction left unmatched. CDR3: CASRIAGGHNEQFF. The CDR3 bases are TGTGCCAGCAGAATAGCGGGGGGCCACAATGAGCAGTTCTTC.

This clonotype has more than one count but fewer than ten. This chain joins TRBV5-6 and TRBJ1-1; 8 bases align to TRBD1. Germline V CDR1 and CDR2: SGHDT, YYEEEE. The CDR3 spans 13 residues. V was pared by 10 bases and J by 1 base, with 6 bases of the junction left unmatched. The CDR3 loop reads CAVQQGANTEAFF. CDR3 bases: TGTGCCGTTCAGCAGGGGGCGAACACTGAAGCTTTCTTT.

J is TRBJ2-2 and V is TRBV20-1, with D perhaps assigned TRBD1 or TRBD2 (5 bases each). V lost 2 bases and J 5 bases, leaving 12 bases between the germline ends. This CDR3 has 14 amino acids. The germline CDR1 and CDR2 sequences are DFQATT and SNEGSKA (reference sequence). The CDR3 DNA reads TGCAGTGCTAGACGGGGCAGGAGTACCGGGGAGCTGTTTTTT. This codes for CSARRGRSTGELFF.

This clonotype was counted between two and nine times. The V gene is TRBV6-1, the J gene TRBJ2-1, with 7 bases matching TRBD2. Germline V gene sequence: CDR1 MNHNS, CDR2 SASEGT. V was clipped by 5 bases and J by 10 bases; unmatched bases: 26. There are 19 residues in the CDR3. The CDR3 coding sequence is TGTGCCAGCAGTCCGCTCGGGAGGATCACAGAGCAATCCGCCACCGAGCAGTTCTTC. This translates into CASSPLGRITEQSATEQFF.

The chain uses TRBV29-1 and TRBJ2-6; 7 nucleotides line up with TRBD1. V lost 6 bases to trimming and J lost 3 bases; unmatched junction nucleotides: 11. Germline CDR1 SQVTM, CDR2 ANQGSEA. The CDR3 has 16 residues. In DNA form, the CDR3 reads TGCAGCGTCCTCCCTACCTCAGGGGGTGGGGCCAACGTCCTGACTTTC. It encodes CSVLPTSGGGANVLTF.

V gene TRBV2 combines with J gene TRBJ2-1; D is ambiguous. The CDR3 sequence is 13 residues long. The germline V and J ends were trimmed by 0 bases and 6 bases, with 6 bases remaining between them. CDR1 SNHLY and CDR2 FYNNEI come from the germline V gene. The CDR3 loop reads CASSEAVGNEQFF. The CDR3 nucleotides are TGTGCCAGCAGTGAAGCGGTGGGCAATGAGCAGTTCTTC.

The sample holds a few counts of this clonotype. The chain employs TRBV20-1 and TRBJ2-7, with 9 bases fitting TRBD1. Germline lookup yields CDR1 DFQATT and CDR2 SNEGSKA (reference sequence). V lost 0 bases and J lost 5; bases outside the gene matches: 11. This CDR3 is built from 16 residues. This CDR3 reads CSARDDGTGLRDEQYF. DNA for the CDR3: TGCAGTGCTAGAGATGATGGGACAGGGTTAAGAGACGAGCAGTACTTC.

This clonotype appeared many times. The chain is built from TRBV20-1 and TRBJ1-1, with D possibly being TRBD1 (6 bases). The V end lost 1 base, the J end lost 8 bases, and 17 bases lay between the germline ends. The CDR3 consists of 14 residues. The germline V gene has CDR1 DFQATT and CDR2 SNEGSKA (reference sequence). In DNA, the CDR3 is TGCAGTGCTAGAGGAGACAGGCTCGGCGTAGAAGCTTTCTTT. This gives the protein CSARGDRLGVEAFF.

This clonotype was detected many times. The chain couples TRBV6-1 to TRBJ1-6, with unresolved D. V was clipped by 2 bases and J by 7 bases, with 6 bases between them. Germline V gives CDR1 MNHNS, CDR2 SASEGT. This CDR3 spans 13 amino acids. The CDR3 DNA is TGTGCCAGCAGTGAACAGGCCAATTCACCCCTCCACTTT. Its protein is CASSEQANSPLHF.

V and J are TRBV10-3 and TRBJ2-7; 10 bases are shared with TRBD1. The CDR3 runs 18 residues. Germline CDR1 is ENHRY and CDR2 is SYGVKD. Losses at the gene ends were 3 bases for V and 3 bases for J; bases not matched to a gene: 14. The CDR3 DNA sequence: TGTGCCATCAGTGACCTTAATATTCCGGGACAGGGGTTCTACGAGCAGTACTTC. Its translation: CAISDLNIPGQGFYEQYF.

This clonotype has ten or more counts. V and J are TRBV2 and TRBJ1-4; D perhaps matches TRBD1 (5 bases). Germline CDR1 is SNHLY and CDR2 is FYNNEI. The V gene lost 8 bases and the J gene lost 5 bases, with 12 bases spanning the gap. The CDR3 sequence is 13 residues long. The DNA for the CDR3 is TGTGCCAGCTGCGGCAACAGGAATGAAAAACTGTTTTTT. This codes for CASCGNRNEKLFF.

This clonotype was detected a few times. The rearrangement joins TRBV12-3 or TRBV12-4 to TRBJ2-7; D could derive from TRBD1 or TRBD2 (5 bases each). The CDR3 contains 15 residues. With 2 bases removed from V and 2 bases from J, the gap between germline ends came to 13 bases. The DNA of the CDR3 is TGTGCCAGCAGTTTATACACCGGGGACCCCTACGAGCAGTACTTC. This translates into CASSLYTGDPYEQYF.

At least ten counts were recorded for this clonotype. The V gene is TRBV6-2 or TRBV6-3, the J gene TRBJ1-2; D may be TRBD1 (6 bases). Deletions cut 6 bases from V and 7 bases from J, with 12 bases between. CDR3 length equals 12 residues. Germline V lookup: CDR1 MNHEY, CDR2 SVGEGT. The CDR3 region is CASSQGTSGYTF. CDR3 sequence (DNA): TGTGCCAGCAGCCAAGGGACATCTGGCTACACCTTC.

This clonotype appeared many times. This chain joins TRBV4-3 and TRBJ2-1; 7 bases are shared with TRBD1. Losses at the gene ends were 1 base for V and 7 bases for J; bases not matched to a gene: 4. Looked up from germline, CDR1 is LGHNA and CDR2 is YSLEER. The CDR3 sequence is 14 residues long. For the CDR3, the DNA is TGCGCCAGCAGCCAAGCCGGGACAGCGAATGAGCAGTTCTTC. Its translation: CASSQAGTANEQFF.

A remark on this clonotype: A much bigger clone sits one base away, suggesting this may be a read error. The chain employs TRBV7-2 and TRBJ1-6; D is unresolved. Germline lookup yields CDR1 SGHTA and CDR2 FQGNSA. This CDR3 has 14 residues. This CDR3 is CAGSLDVSLSPLHF. CDR3 nucleotide sequence: TGTGCCGGCAGCTTAGATGTTAGCCTCTCACCCCTCCACTTT. Full variable domain (outside the CDR3, taken from reference TRBV7-2 and TRBJ1-6): GAGVSQSPSNKVTEKGKDVELRCDPISGHTALYWYRQSLGQGLEFLIYFQGNSAPDKSGLPSDRFSAERTGGSVSTLTIQRTQQEDSAVYLCAGSLDVSLSPLHFGNGTRLTVT.

V gene TRBV12-5 combines with J gene TRBJ1-1; D might be TRBD1 (5 bases). V was trimmed by 0 bases and J by 1 base, leaving 15 bases between them. Germline V gene data show CDR1 as LGHNT and CDR2 as FRNRAP. The CDR3 is made up of 17 amino acids. The CDR3 loop reads CASGLVLQGDSNTEAFF. The CDR3 DNA reads as TGTGCTAGTGGTTTGGTACTCCAGGGAGATTCGAACACTGAAGCTTTCTTT.

This clonotype was seen many times. The chain employs TRBV6-5 and TRBJ1-2, with 8 positions matching TRBD1. Trimming took 6 bases from V and 7 from J; bases not matched to a gene: 1. Germline CDR1 MNHEY, CDR2 SVGAGI. The CDR3 loop spans 11 amino acids. In nucleotides, the CDR3 is TGTGCCAGCAGAACAGGGGGTGGCTACACCTTC. This encodes CASRTGGGYTF.

The rearrangement uses TRBV2 and TRBJ1-5; 7 nucleotides agree with TRBD1. The germline CDR1 and CDR2 sequences are SNHLY and FYNNEI. This CDR3 region has 15 residues. V was clipped by 4 bases and J by 5 bases; unmatched bases: 8. The DNA of the CDR3 is TGTGCCAGCAGTGTGGAGGGGGCGCAAGATCAGCCCCAGCATTTT. Protein sequence: CASSVEGAQDQPQHF. Together with reference TRBV2 and TRBJ1-5, the CDR3 gives the full variable domain: EPEVTQTPSHQVTQMGQEVILRCVPISNHLYFYWYRQILGQKVEFLVSFYNNEISEKSEIFDDQFSVERPDGSNFTLKIRSTKLEDSAMYFCASSVEGAQDQPQHFGDGTRLSIL.

This clonotype showed up many times. The gene calls are TRBV29-1 and TRBJ1-4; no firm D call. V shed 6 bases and J shed 4 bases, with 9 bases lying between them. Per germline, CDR1 SQVTM and CDR2 ANQGSEA. The CDR3 is made up of 12 amino acids. CDR3 in amino acids: CSVIERNEKLFF. Here the CDR3 DNA reads TGCAGCGTGATAGAGCGTAATGAAAAACTGTTTTTT.

This clonotype was observed many times. The rearrangement links TRBV29-1 to TRBJ1-1, with D possibly matching TRBD1 (5 bases). The germline CDR1 and CDR2 sequences are SQVTM and ANQGSEA. The CDR3 runs to 12 residues. V gave up 7 bases and J gave up 4 bases, with 13 bases separating them. The CDR3 nucleotides are TGCAGCGGACAACAGGCGCGCACTGAAGCTTTCTTT. This gives the protein CSGQQARTEAFF.

The table lists this clonotype with many counts. The chain is built from TRBV6-5 and TRBJ1-2; tentatively, D is TRBD1 (5 bases). The germline CDR1 and CDR2 sequences are MNHEY and SVGAGI. The V end was cut by 5 bases, the J end by 4 bases, with 17 bases between. The CDR3 is 15 amino acids. CDR3 in amino acids: CASSAQGGGGYGYTF. CDR3 in DNA: TGTGCCAGCAGTGCCCAAGGCGGGGGGGGCTATGGCTACACCTTC.

This clonotype was seen a handful of times. V and J are TRBV12-3 or TRBV12-4 and TRBJ2-6, with D maybe TRBD1 (5 bases). The CDR3 has 13 residues. V was shortened by 6 bases and J by 4 bases, with 7 bases between the two germline ends. Written as DNA, the CDR3 is TGTGCCAGCAGACAGGCCGGGGCCAACGTCCTGACTTTC. It specifies CASRQAGANVLTF.

This clonotype was observed a handful of times. The rearrangement joins TRBV6-2 or TRBV6-3 to TRBJ1-1, with D unresolved. CDR1 and CDR2 (germline): MNHEY, SVGEGT. V was shortened by 4 bases and J by 4 bases, with 22 bases between the two germline ends. CDR3 length: 17 residues. CDR3 residues: CASSSIEWEGGGTEAFF. DNA of the CDR3: TGTGCCAGCAGTTCCATCGAATGGGAGGGCGGCGGCACTGAAGCTTTCTTT.

This clonotype has just a few counts. This rearrangement joins TRBV20-1 to TRBJ2-3; a possible D gene is TRBD1 (6 bases). The CDR3 length is 14 residues. Per germline, CDR1 DFQATT and CDR2 SNEGSKA (reference sequence). Trimming shortened V by 3 bases and J by 7 bases, and 17 bases separated the two germline ends. The CDR3 is CSASFGRDIYTQYF. As DNA, the CDR3 is TGCAGTGCTAGTTTTGGACGGGACATATATACGCAGTATTTT.

The chain recombines TRBV4-3 with TRBJ2-7; D is unresolved. The length of the CDR3 is 15 residues. Germline V gene sequence: CDR1 LGHNA, CDR2 YSLEER. Trimming took 0 bases from V and 3 from J, leaving 12 bases between them. The CDR3 protein is CASSQDSSWNYEQYF. CDR3 coding DNA: TGCGCCAGCAGCCAAGATAGCAGCTGGAACTACGAGCAGTACTTC.